This TCR beta chain was sequenced in a study of T-cell reconstitution after alpha-beta-depleted transplantation in children. Trimming removed 2 bases from V and 1 base from J, with 8 bases in between. This CDR3 contains 14 residues. Preparation of the TCRbeta library involved a method that used unique molecular identifiers. In TCRdb, the PCR reads were re-called with MiXCR into one record per CDR3 protein. Of 65,000 to 70,000 distinct CDR3 sequences in the sample, roughly 5% are singletons; the top ten hold 15% to 20%. This clonotype has at least ten counts. The material was PBMCs, mostly from graft donor cells, obtained 180 days after TCRalphabeta/CD19-depleted stem cell transplant. The chain recombines TRBV12-3 or TRBV12-4 with TRBJ2-5, with D unclear. This clonotype was obtained from a boy under three years old who had a stem cell transplant for acute myeloid leukemia, so the T cells may come from the graft donor. CDR3 loop: CASSLRAVQETQYF. The DNA for the CDR3 is TGTGCCAGCAGTTTAAGGGCAGTCCAAGAGACCCAGTACTTC.